Given below is one T cell receptor beta chain in context. These data originate in a study of blood T cell repertoires in COVID-19. Study details: Acute and convalescent COVID-19 specimens originated in the United States, Italy and Spain. The analysed material was cDNA or gDNA that came from T cells, B-cell-depleted T cells, or PBMCs.

In the source study's methods: Reference gene primers were amplified, and this amplification served to estimate nucleated cell counts. Assay used: immunoSEQ multiplex PCR; TCRdb lists only in-frame clones, some missing. V and J calls and clone size come straight from that table; D and trimming were deduced from the DNA. The data show about 23,000 clones, 75% to 90% seen once. The CDR3 runs to 12 residues. The germline V gene has CDR1 SGHRS and CDR2 YFSETQ. Trimming cost V 5 bases and J 2 bases, with 7 bases left between them. Specimen: peripheral blood. The rearrangement joins TRBV5-1 to TRBJ1-2; D is ambiguous. The origin of this receptor is an elderly woman with active or convalescent COVID-19. CDR3 residues: CASRIENYGYTF. CDR3 nucleotides: TGCGCCAGCAGGATAGAAAACTATGGCTACACCTTC. Using reference TRBV5-1 and TRBJ1-2 for the parts outside the CDR3, the full variable domain is KAGVTQTPRYLIKTRGQQVTLSCSPISGHRSVSWYQQTPGQGLQFLFEYFSETQRNKGNFPGRFSGRQFSNSRSEMNVSTLELGDSALYLCASRIENYGYTFGSGTRLTVV.